This is a list of T cell receptor beta chains from one sample in a study of blood T cell repertoires in COVID-19. Generated by immunoSEQ multiplex PCR, the TCRdb table keeps only in-frame clones and is missing some. The table records more than 350,000 clones, roughly 89% of them present only once. The specimen sequenced was PBMCs or T cells enriched from blood (not recorded which). All receptors derive from a woman aged 45-60 years who had recovered from COVID-19. CDR3s include the opening cysteine and the closing phenylalanine or tryptophan. Fields, in order: D gene, clone size, J gene, V gene, CDR3 DNA, CDR3 protein. A D gene is named only where the DNA matches it firmly. Part of the rows lack a size; the others show once, few, many or a class for expanded clones.

d_call: TRBD1; clone_size: .; j_call: TRBJ1-2; v_call: TRBV28; cdr3_nt: TGTGCCAGCAGTTTAGCGGGTAGAGACAGGGGGCGTGGCTACACCTTC; cdr3_aa: CASSLAGRDRGRGYTF
d_call: .; clone_size: .; j_call: TRBJ1-1; v_call: TRBV29-1; cdr3_nt: TGCAGCGTTGAAAACCCAGGGATCAACACTGAAGCTTTCTTT; cdr3_aa: CSVENPGINTEAFF
d_call: .; clone_size: .; j_call: TRBJ1-1; v_call: TRBV7-2; cdr3_nt: TGTGCCAGCAGCCTGAGTAGTCCCATGAACACTGAAGCTTTCTTT; cdr3_aa: CASSLSSPMNTEAFF
d_call: TRBD1; clone_size: .; j_call: TRBJ2-3; v_call: TRBV2; cdr3_nt: TGTGCCAGCAGTGGACAGGGTAGAAAAGGGCAGTATTTT; cdr3_aa: CASSGQGRKGQYF
d_call: TRBD1; clone_size: .; j_call: TRBJ1-6; v_call: TRBV27; cdr3_nt: TGTGCCAGCAGTGGGGGACAGGGGCATCCAAATTCACCCCTCCACTTT; cdr3_aa: CASSGGQGHPNSPLHF
d_call: .; clone_size: .; j_call: TRBJ2-1; v_call: TRBV19; cdr3_nt: TGTGCCAGTAGTATAACGACAGGAGTATACAATGAGCAGTTCTTC; cdr3_aa: CASSITTGVYNEQFF
d_call: TRBD2; clone_size: .; j_call: TRBJ2-6; v_call: TRBV27; cdr3_nt: TGTGCCAGCAGTCCGCCTCCTCTAGCGGGGGGGCCCCCTGGGGCCAACGTCCTGACTTTC; cdr3_aa: CASSPPPLAGGPPGANVLTF
d_call: TRBD1; clone_size: .; j_call: TRBJ1-1; v_call: TRBV29-1; cdr3_nt: TGCAGCGCAAGACAGGGGGTCTCTGAAGCTTTCTTT; cdr3_aa: CSARQGVSEAFF
d_call: .; clone_size: .; j_call: TRBJ1-4; v_call: TRBV4-1; cdr3_nt: TGCGCCAGCAGCCAAGACCTCCAGGCGGGCTTGAGGGAAAAACTGTTTTTT; cdr3_aa: CASSQDLQAGLREKLFF
d_call: .; clone_size: .; j_call: TRBJ1-6; v_call: TRBV19; cdr3_nt: TGTGCCAGTAGTGAAGAGCGTATTTCACCCCTCCACTTT; cdr3_aa: CASSEERISPLHF
d_call: .; clone_size: .; j_call: TRBJ2-2; v_call: TRBV6-5; cdr3_nt: TGTGCCAGCAGCAACCGGGAGACCGGGGAGCTGTTTTTT; cdr3_aa: CASSNRETGELFF
d_call: TRBD2; clone_size: .; j_call: TRBJ2-1; v_call: TRBV28; cdr3_nt: TGTGCCAGCAGCACTCCTCGGAGCGGGGGCTACAATGAGCAGTTCTTC; cdr3_aa: CASSTPRSGGYNEQFF
d_call: TRBD2; clone_size: .; j_call: TRBJ2-1; v_call: TRBV7-9; cdr3_nt: TGTGCCAGCAGCTTAGTATTGGGACTAGCCTACAATGAGCAGTTCTTC; cdr3_aa: CASSLVLGLAYNEQFF
d_call: TRBD1; clone_size: .; j_call: TRBJ1-4; v_call: TRBV19; cdr3_nt: TGTGCCAGTAGTATAGACCGGACAGGGAAGGATGAAAAACTGTTTTTT; cdr3_aa: CASSIDRTGKDEKLFF
d_call: .; clone_size: .; j_call: TRBJ2-2; v_call: TRBV29-1; cdr3_nt: TGCAGCGCCGCTGAGTCGTCCGGGGAGCTGTTTTTT; cdr3_aa: CSAAESSGELFF
d_call: TRBD1; clone_size: .; j_call: TRBJ1-5; v_call: TRBV4-2; cdr3_nt: TGTGCCAGCAGCCAACCGGACAGGGATAATCAGCCCCAGCATTTT; cdr3_aa: CASSQPDRDNQPQHF
d_call: .; clone_size: .; j_call: TRBJ1-2; v_call: TRBV24-1; cdr3_nt: TGTGCCACCAGTCTTGGCGGCTATGGCTACACCTTC; cdr3_aa: CATSLGGYGYTF
d_call: .; clone_size: .; j_call: TRBJ1-2; v_call: TRBV10-3; cdr3_nt: TGTGCCATCAGTGGGGAGGGAGTCTATGGCTACACCTTC; cdr3_aa: CAISGEGVYGYTF
d_call: .; clone_size: once; j_call: TRBJ2-5; v_call: TRBV20-1; cdr3_nt: TGCAGTGCTCCAAATGTGACCCAGTACTTC; cdr3_aa: CSAPNVTQYF
d_call: .; clone_size: .; j_call: TRBJ1-1; v_call: TRBV18; cdr3_nt: TGTGCCAGCTCACCAAAAAGGGGAAAAGCTTTCTTT; cdr3_aa: CASSPKRGKAFF
d_call: .; clone_size: .; j_call: TRBJ2-5; v_call: TRBV3-1/TRBV3-2; cdr3_nt: TGTGCCAGCAGCCAAGTTGGGGCCCGAATGGGGACCCAGTACTTC; cdr3_aa: CASSQVGARMGTQYF
d_call: .; clone_size: .; j_call: TRBJ2-7; v_call: TRBV7-6; cdr3_nt: TGTGCCAGCAGCTTAATCGCCGCGGATAGATACGAGCAGTACTTC; cdr3_aa: CASSLIAADRYEQYF
d_call: .; clone_size: .; j_call: TRBJ1-1; v_call: TRBV4-2; cdr3_nt: TGTGCCAGCAGCGGATTCGGGGAGAACACTGAAGCTTTCTTT; cdr3_aa: CASSGFGENTEAFF
d_call: .; clone_size: .; j_call: TRBJ2-2; v_call: TRBV7-9; cdr3_nt: TGTGCCAGCAGCCCCACAGGAGCCGGGGAGCTGTTTTTT; cdr3_aa: CASSPTGAGELFF
d_call: .; clone_size: .; j_call: TRBJ2-1; v_call: TRBV7-2; cdr3_nt: TGTGCCACCGAGGTAGGCGGGGGCCCCGGCAATGAGCAGTTCTTC; cdr3_aa: CATEVGGGPGNEQFF
d_call: .; clone_size: .; j_call: TRBJ1-2; v_call: TRBV9; cdr3_nt: TGTGCCAGCACCTGGGGGGGAACGTTCGACTATGGCTACACCTTC; cdr3_aa: CASTWGGTFDYGYTF
d_call: TRBD2; clone_size: .; j_call: TRBJ2-2; v_call: TRBV5-1; cdr3_nt: TGCGCCAGCAGCTTGGCTAGCGGGAACACCGGGGAGCTGTTTTTT; cdr3_aa: CASSLASGNTGELFF
d_call: TRBD1; clone_size: .; j_call: TRBJ1-1; v_call: TRBV10-3; cdr3_nt: TGTGCCTCGACAGGGTCCACTGAAGCTTTCTTT; cdr3_aa: CASTGSTEAFF
d_call: TRBD1; clone_size: .; j_call: TRBJ1-3; v_call: TRBV28; cdr3_nt: TGTGCCAGCAGTACAGGGGGAACTGGAAACACCATATATTTT; cdr3_aa: CASSTGGTGNTIYF
d_call: TRBD1; clone_size: .; j_call: TRBJ2-3; v_call: TRBV19; cdr3_nt: TGTGCCAGTAGGAACAGGGGGCGAAGCACAGATACGCAGTATTTT; cdr3_aa: CASRNRGRSTDTQYF
d_call: .; clone_size: .; j_call: TRBJ2-5; v_call: TRBV6-5; cdr3_nt: TGTGCCAGCAGTTCGGTCGGGGTGGGGAAGACCCAGTACTTC; cdr3_aa: CASSSVGVGKTQYF
d_call: .; clone_size: .; j_call: TRBJ2-7; v_call: TRBV7-2; cdr3_nt: TGTGCCAGCAGCGGAGGACAGTCCTACGAGCAGTACTTC; cdr3_aa: CASSGGQSYEQYF
d_call: .; clone_size: .; j_call: TRBJ1-3; v_call: TRBV28; cdr3_nt: TGTGCCAGCAGGAGTCCGGGAAACACCATATATTTT; cdr3_aa: CASRSPGNTIYF
d_call: .; clone_size: .; j_call: TRBJ1-6; v_call: TRBV19; cdr3_nt: TGTGCCAGTAGTATAGGACGGGGAGTAAATTCACCCCTCCACTTT; cdr3_aa: CASSIGRGVNSPLHF
d_call: .; clone_size: few; j_call: TRBJ1-6; v_call: TRBV7-3; cdr3_nt: TGTGCCAGCAGCTCGCGGGGGCCCGGTTCACCCCTCCACTTT; cdr3_aa: CASSSRGPGSPLHF
d_call: TRBD1; clone_size: .; j_call: TRBJ1-1; v_call: TRBV25-1; cdr3_nt: TGTGCCAGCAGTAGTTCCGGGACAGGGGAAAAAGCTTTCTTT; cdr3_aa: CASSSSGTGEKAFF
d_call: .; clone_size: .; j_call: TRBJ2-2; v_call: TRBV7-6; cdr3_nt: TGTGCCAGCGGAGGGACGGTTGGAAACACCGGGGAGCTGTTTTTT; cdr3_aa: CASGGTVGNTGELFF
d_call: TRBD1; clone_size: .; j_call: TRBJ2-7; v_call: TRBV5-1; cdr3_nt: TGCGCCAGCAGCACACAGGGGTTGGACGAGCAGTACTTC; cdr3_aa: CASSTQGLDEQYF
d_call: .; clone_size: .; j_call: TRBJ1-1; v_call: TRBV7-9; cdr3_nt: TGTGCCAGCAGCTTGTCCAAGAACACTGAAGCTTTCTTT; cdr3_aa: CASSLSKNTEAFF